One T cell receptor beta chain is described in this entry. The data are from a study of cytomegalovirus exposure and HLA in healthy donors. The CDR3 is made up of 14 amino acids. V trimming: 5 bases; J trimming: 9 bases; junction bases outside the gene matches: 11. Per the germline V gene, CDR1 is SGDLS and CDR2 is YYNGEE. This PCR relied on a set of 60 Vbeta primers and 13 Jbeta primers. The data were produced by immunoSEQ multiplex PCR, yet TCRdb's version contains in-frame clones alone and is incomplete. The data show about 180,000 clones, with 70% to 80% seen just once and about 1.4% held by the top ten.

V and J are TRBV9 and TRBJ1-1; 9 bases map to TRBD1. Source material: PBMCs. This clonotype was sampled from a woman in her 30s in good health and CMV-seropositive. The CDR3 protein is CASRSTTGTGKAFF. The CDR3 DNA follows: TGTGCCAGCAGATCAACTACCGGGACAGGGAAAGCTTTCTTT.